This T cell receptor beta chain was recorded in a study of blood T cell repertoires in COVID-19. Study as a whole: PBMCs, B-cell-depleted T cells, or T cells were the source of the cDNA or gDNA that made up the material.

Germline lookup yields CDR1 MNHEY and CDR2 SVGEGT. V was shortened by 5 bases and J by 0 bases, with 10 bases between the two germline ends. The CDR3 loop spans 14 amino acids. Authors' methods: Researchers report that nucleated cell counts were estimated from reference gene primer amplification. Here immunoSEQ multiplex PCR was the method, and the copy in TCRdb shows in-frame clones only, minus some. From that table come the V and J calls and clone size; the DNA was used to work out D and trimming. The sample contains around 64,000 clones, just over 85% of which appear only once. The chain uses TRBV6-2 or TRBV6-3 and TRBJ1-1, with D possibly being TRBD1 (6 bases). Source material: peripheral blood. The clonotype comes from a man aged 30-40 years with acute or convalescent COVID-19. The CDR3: CASSGGQLNTEAFF. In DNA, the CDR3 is TGTGCCAGCAGTGGAGGACAGCTGAACACTGAAGCTTTCTTT.